The source of this TCR beta chain is a study of regulatory T cells in long-lasting Graves disease. Through Arm-PCR of CDR3 regions and iRepertoire HTBI primers, TCR beta libraries were built. TCRdb reanalysed the multiplex PCR reads using MiXCR and keeps one entry per CDR3 protein. This sample has roughly 320,000 distinct CDR3 sequences; 16% occur once, and the top ten carry around 27%. This clonotype was counted at least ten times. Sample time point: newly diagnosed GD, antithyroid drugs for less than 3 months. Extracted PBMC RNA gave rise to the TCR library. EDTA tubes received around 9.9 milliliters of collected peripheral blood. The same data also went into a second study, on T cells in Graves' hyperthyroidism and ophthalmopathy. That source reports: RT-PCR in the first round (using the HTBI primer set) targeted the TCR CDR3.

Specimen: peripheral blood mononuclear cells (PBMCs), collected at new diagnosis, from a patient treated with antithyroid drugs. The TCR comes from a middle-aged man with Graves disease.

CDR3 bases: TGTGCCAGCAGTTTTTCCCCTAGGGGGCCCACCGGGGAGCTGTTTTTT. Protein: CASSFSPRGPTGELFF. V gene TRBV12-3 or TRBV12-4 combines with J gene TRBJ2-2, with 7 positions matching TRBD1. V trimming: 3 bases; J trimming: 4 bases; junction bases outside the gene matches: 8. CDR3 length: 16 amino acids.